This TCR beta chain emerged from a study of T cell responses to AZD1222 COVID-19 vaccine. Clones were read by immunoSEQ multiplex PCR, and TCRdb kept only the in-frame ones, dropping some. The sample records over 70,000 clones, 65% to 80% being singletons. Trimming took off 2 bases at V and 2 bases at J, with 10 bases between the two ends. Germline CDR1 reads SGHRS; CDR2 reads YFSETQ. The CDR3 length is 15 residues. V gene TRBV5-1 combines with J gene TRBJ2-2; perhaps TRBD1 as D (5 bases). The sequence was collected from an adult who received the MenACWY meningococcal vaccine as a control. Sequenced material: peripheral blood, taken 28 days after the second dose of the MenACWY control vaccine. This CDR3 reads CASSLRQRNTGELFF. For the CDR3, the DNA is TGCGCCAGCAGCTTAAGACAGAGAAACACCGGGGAGCTGTTTTTT.